This entry lists 18 T cell receptor beta chains sequenced from one sample in a study of Graves' ophthalmopathy and Graves' hyperthyroidism. Amplified TCR beta CDR3 regions were obtained using RNA transcripts as template. The workflow started with a first-round RT-PCR run with HTBI primers and then moved on to a second-round multiplex PCR. In TCRdb, the multiplex PCR reads were re-called with MiXCR into one record per CDR3 protein. Of 400,000 or so distinct CDR3 sequences listed, 15% to 20% are singletons. The specimen sequenced was peripheral blood. These receptor sequences come from an adult woman with stable Graves' hyperthyroidism.

This clonotype was seen at least ten times. The rearrangement joins TRBV7-9 to TRBJ1-4; D is unclear. There are 16 residues in the CDR3. V dropped 2 bases and J dropped 0 bases, with 10 bases sitting between them. Germline V gene sequence: CDR1 SEHNR, CDR2 FQNEAQ (reference sequence). The CDR3 coding sequence is TGTGCCAGCAGCTTAAAGACGTCTGCAACTAATGAAAAACTGTTTTTT. This encodes CASSLKTSATNEKLFF. Full variable domain (outside the CDR3, taken from reference TRBV7-9 and TRBJ1-4): DTGVSQNPRHKITKRGQNVTFRCDPISEHNRLYWYRQTLGQGPEFLTYFQNEAQLEKSRLLSDRFSAERPKGSFSTLEIQRTEQGDSAMYLCASSLKTSATNEKLFFGSGTQLSVL.

At least ten counts were recorded for this clonotype. The CDR3 reads CASSDDRNIQYF. As DNA, the CDR3 is TGTGCCAGCAGTGACGACAGAAACATTCAGTACTTC. The gene calls are TRBV12-3 or TRBV12-4 and TRBJ2-4; tentatively, D is TRBD1 (5 bases). The CDR3 covers 12 residues. The V gene lost 5 bases and the J gene lost 6 bases, with 8 bases spanning the gap.

Many counts were recorded for this clonotype. The chain joins TRBV24-1 to TRBJ2-1, with D perhaps TRBD1 (6 bases). Trimming removed 6 bases at V and 2 bases at J, with 13 bases between. The CDR3 totals 15 residues. Germline assignment: CDR1 KGHDR and CDR2 SFDVKD. CDR3 loop: CATSPGTYTYNEQFF. The CDR3 bases are TGTGCCACCAGTCCCGGGACATATACCTACAATGAGCAGTTCTTC.

This clonotype was picked up many times. DNA for the CDR3: TGTGCCAGCAGTCCCGACTACGAGCAGTACTTC. This gives the protein CASSPDYEQYF. The chain employs TRBV12-3 or TRBV12-4 and TRBJ2-7; D remains unclear. Deletions cut 5 bases from V and 3 bases from J, with 5 bases between. CDR3 size: 11 residues.

This clonotype appeared many times. In this CDR3 the conserved last residue, phenylalanine or tryptophan, is missing, so a read error is likely. This chain connects TRBV19 to TRBJ1-1, with D maybe TRBD1 (6 bases). V dropped 3 bases and J dropped 1 base, with 18 bases sitting between them. The CDR3 loop spans 17 amino acids. Germline CDR1 LNHDA, CDR2 SQIVND (reference sequence). Here the CDR3 reads CASSIALTGMGNTEAFL. DNA for the CDR3: TGTGCCAGTAGTATTGCGCTGACAGGAATGGGGAACACTGAAGCTTTCCTT.

This clonotype was seen at least ten times. The chain has TRBV6-1 and TRBJ1-5; D is possibly TRBD1 (5 bases). The CDR3 extends over 14 amino acids. Germline V CDR1 and CDR2: MNHNS, SASEGT. With 4 bases removed from V and 4 bases from J, the gap between germline ends came to 11 bases. The CDR3 spells CASSVTGLNQPQHF. The DNA for the CDR3 is TGTGCCAGCAGTGTAACAGGATTAAATCAGCCCCAGCATTTT.

There are many counts of this clonotype. This chain joins TRBV25-1 and TRBJ2-5; 8 bases line up with TRBD1. Germline V gene sequence: CDR1 MGHDK, CDR2 SYGVNS. This CDR3 spans 16 amino acids. V lost 5 bases, J lost 5 bases, and 13 bases stayed unmatched. The DNA of the CDR3 is TGTGCCAGCAGTCCGGGGCTCAGGGGGCCGGGGGAGACCCAGTACTTC. This gives the protein CASSPGLRGPGETQYF.

This clonotype was observed at least ten times. V gene TRBV6-2 or TRBV6-3 combines with J gene TRBJ2-6; D perhaps matches TRBD2 (5 bases). CDR3 length: 18 residues. Germline V gene lookup returns CDR1 MNHEY and CDR2 SVGEGT. V was shortened by 2 bases and J by 2 bases, with 16 bases between the two germline ends. CDR3 DNA sequence: TGTGCCAGCAGTTACCCAGGAGGCGCGTTCCCTGGGGCCAACGTCCTGACTTTC. As protein: CASSYPGGAFPGANVLTF.

Many counts were recorded for this clonotype. The chain employs TRBV7-8 and TRBJ1-1; 7 nucleotides line up with TRBD1. Germline V gene data show CDR1 as SGHVS and CDR2 as FQNEAQ. Trimming at V came to 3 bases and at J to 4 bases, leaving 5 bases not matched to a gene. The CDR3 is 14 residues long. CDR3 in amino acids: CASSFRQGSTEAFF. The CDR3 coding sequence is TGTGCCAGCAGCTTCCGACAGGGAAGCACTGAAGCTTTCTTT. Filled out from reference TRBV7-8 and TRBJ1-1, the complete variable domain reads GAGVSQSPRYKVAKRGQDVALRCDPISGHVSLFWYQQALGQGPEFLTYFQNEAQLDKSGLPSDRFFAERPEGSVSTLKIQRTQQEDSAVYLCASSFRQGSTEAFFGQGTRLTVV.

This clonotype was detected ten times or more. This CDR3 is missing its conserved last phenylalanine or tryptophan, likely due to a read error. The limits of the CDR3 on the DNA are not certain, so only TCRdb's listed CDR3 is given. The chain uses TRBV2 and TRBJ2-7; the table names TRBD1, a call not compared with the DNA. The CDR3 sequence runs 11 residues, both termini included. From germline, CDR1 is SNHLY and CDR2 FYNNEI. CDR3 loop: CASSRRDAQRL.

This clonotype was found a few times. The chain is built from TRBV7-8 and TRBJ2-7; a possible D gene is TRBD1 (6 bases). V gave up 2 bases and J gave up 9 bases, with 17 bases separating them. The CDR3 runs 14 residues. Germline V gene data show CDR1 as SGHVS and CDR2 as FQNEAQ. CDR3 in DNA: TGTGCCAGCAGCTTAAGGACAGAGCCCGTGGGGCAGTACTTC. As protein: CASSLRTEPVGQYF.

Ten or more counts support this clonotype. This chain links TRBV20-1 with TRBJ1-2; 7 bases line up with TRBD1. The J segment lost 6 bases and the V segment lost 0 bases, leaving 13 bases of the junction unmatched. The CDR3 contains 16 residues. Germline loops: CDR1 DFQATT, CDR2 SNEGSKA (reference sequence). The CDR3 sequence is CSARDPPDRPGNGYTF. The CDR3 nucleotides are TGCAGTGCTAGAGATCCCCCGGACAGGCCGGGGAATGGCTACACCTTC.

The sample holds many counts of this clonotype. CDR3 region: CASSFAGDSTGELFF. The CDR3, as DNA: TGTGCCAGCAGCTTCGCGGGAGATAGCACCGGGGAGCTGTTTTTT. The V and J genes are TRBV13 and TRBJ2-2; 7 nucleotides agree with TRBD2. Germline CDR1 and CDR2: PRHDT and FYEKMQ (reference sequence). Trimming took 3 bases from V and 4 from J; bases not matched to a gene: 5. The CDR3 consists of 15 residues.

This clonotype came up many times. The chain is built from TRBV28 and TRBJ1-6; perhaps TRBD1 as D (6 bases). Germline CDR1 is MDHEN and CDR2 is SYDVKM. Trimming removed 6 bases from V and 7 bases from J, with 37 bases in between. The CDR3 runs 22 residues. The CDR3 DNA reads TGTGCCAGCAGGAACTCCCGAGGGGGGAATGCGCCCACGTGGAGATGGAATTCACCCCTCCACTTT. This encodes CASRNSRGGNAPTWRWNSPLHF.

This clonotype occurred many times. The chain recombines TRBV12-3 or TRBV12-4 with TRBJ1-6; 7 nucleotides line up with TRBD1. Trimming took 7 bases from V and 5 from J; bases not matched to a gene: 8. The CDR3 spans 15 residues. The CDR3 sequence is CASTEGQSHNSPLHF. The CDR3 nucleotides are TGTGCCAGCACCGAGGGACAGAGTCATAATTCACCCCTCCACTTT.

The table lists this clonotype with many counts. J is TRBJ2-2 and V is TRBV5-1; 10 bases align to TRBD2. CDR1 is SGHRS and CDR2 is YFSETQ in the germline V gene. The junction had 6 bases not matched to a gene; V was cut back by 4 bases and J by 0 bases. The CDR3 sequence is 17 residues long. The DNA of the CDR3 is TGCGCCAGCAGCCCAGTAGCGGGAGGCGCGAACACCGGGGAGCTGTTTTTT. Its protein is CASSPVAGGANTGELFF.

This clonotype was seen ten or more times. This may come from a read error, since a much larger clone is one base off. The rearrangement uses TRBV28 and TRBJ1-2; D perhaps matches TRBD1 (5 bases). There are 15 residues in the CDR3. Germline V gives CDR1 MDHEN, CDR2 SYDVKM. The CDR3 reads CTSSPGGVPNYGYTF. CDR3 coding DNA: TGTACCAGCAGTCCGGGGGGGGTGCCTAACTATGGCTACACCTTC.

The genes are TRBV27 and TRBJ2-1; perhaps TRBD2 as D (7 bases). The CDR3 is made up of 14 amino acids. CDR1 is MNHEY, CDR2 SMNVEV, per germline (reference sequence). Trimming took 7 bases from V and 1 from J, leaving 11 bases between them. The CDR3 protein is CASMGGASYNEQFF. Here the CDR3 DNA reads TGTGCCAGCATGGGGGGGGCTTCCTACAATGAGCAGTTCTTC.